Shown below are 29 T cell receptor beta chains from a single sample sequenced in a study of cytomegalovirus exposure and HLA in healthy donors. Produced via immunoSEQ multiplex PCR; TCRdb's table is partial and in-frame only. The table has 150,000 to 200,000 clones, roughly 90% seen once. Specimen: PBMCs. All receptors derive from a woman younger than 35 in good health and CMV-seronegative.

This clone was observed a few times. The V gene is TRBV18, the J gene TRBJ1-2; maybe TRBD1 (6 bases). V shed 3 bases and J shed 6 bases, with 8 bases lying between them. This CDR3 spans 12 amino acids. From germline, CDR1 is KGHSH and CDR2 LQKENI. The CDR3 nucleotides are TGTGCCAGCTCACCTACAGGGAATGGCTACACCTTC. This codes for CASSPTGNGYTF.

The rearrangement uses TRBV5-1 and TRBJ2-7; 9 bases fit TRBD1. From germline, CDR1 is SGHRS and CDR2 YFSETQ. This CDR3 comprises 15 residues. The V and J ends lost 3 bases and 5 bases, in that order; junction bases with no gene match: 9. CDR3 sequence: CASSYTGGPSNEQYF. The CDR3 DNA is TGCGCCAGCAGCTACACAGGGGGCCCTTCGAACGAGCAGTACTTC.

This chain uses TRBV5-8 with TRBJ1-4; D gene uncertain. CDR3 length equals 16 residues. The germline CDR1 and CDR2 sequences are SGHTS and YDEGEE. Trimming removed 9 bases from V and 4 bases from J, with 22 bases in between. In DNA, the CDR3 is TGTGCCACCTACCGTCGGGGTGGAGTGGATAATGAAAAACTGTTTTTT. Translation gives CATYRRGGVDNEKLFF.

The genes are TRBV5-5 and TRBJ2-1; D possibly corresponds to TRBD1 (5 bases). V was cut by 1 base and J by 0 bases, with 8 bases left in between. CDR1 is SGHKS, CDR2 YYEKEE, per germline (reference sequence). The CDR3 covers 15 residues. The CDR3 DNA follows: TGTGCCAGCAGCTTGCAGGGCAGCTCCTACAATGAGCAGTTCTTC. Encoded protein: CASSLQGSSYNEQFF.

V usage is TRBV11-2 and J usage is TRBJ2-7; maybe TRBD2 (5 bases). V gave up 5 bases and J gave up 4 bases, with 12 bases separating them. This CDR3 comprises 13 residues. CDR1 and CDR2 (germline): SGHAT, FQNNGV. CDR3 sequence: CASSRTDSYEQYF. The CDR3 DNA sequence: TGTGCCAGCAGCCGGACGGACTCTTACGAGCAGTACTTC. The variable domain in full, completed from reference TRBV11-2 and TRBJ2-7, reads EAGVAQSPRYKIIEKRQSVAFWCNPISGHATLYWYQQILGQGPKLLIQFQNNGVVDDSQLPKDRFSAERLKGVDSTLKIQPAKLEDSAVYLCASSRTDSYEQYFGPGTRLTVT.

The chain links TRBV4-3 to TRBJ1-5; D is perhaps TRBD1 (5 bases). Germline V gene data show CDR1 as LGHNA and CDR2 as YSLEER. The V gene lost 0 bases and the J gene lost 5 bases, with 5 bases spanning the gap. The CDR3 length is 13 residues. The CDR3: CASSQDRDQPQHF. As DNA, the CDR3 is TGCGCCAGCAGCCAAGACAGGGATCAGCCCCAGCATTTT.

The chain joins TRBV10-1 to TRBJ2-4, with D possibly being TRBD2 (6 bases). Between the trimmed V and J ends, which lost 4 bases and 13 bases, there was a span of 17 bases. The germline gives CDR1 WNHNN, CDR2 SYGVQD (reference sequence). The CDR3 is 13 residues long. The CDR3 DNA is TGCGCCAGCAGTGCGGGTTTGGGGGGACCGCAGTACTTC. It encodes CASSAGLGGPQYF.

The chain is built from TRBV6-5 and TRBJ1-2; maybe TRBD1 (5 bases). The CDR3 contains 15 residues. Germline V gives CDR1 MNHEY, CDR2 SVGAGI. The V end lost 1 base, the J end lost 6 bases, and 15 bases lay between the germline ends. DNA of the CDR3: TGTGCCAGCAGTTACTTTCACGGGGCGGGGAATGGCTACACCTTC. Translated: CASSYFHGAGNGYTF.

The chain couples TRBV28 to TRBJ2-4, with D hard to call. CDR3 length: 13 amino acids. With 6 bases removed from V and 6 bases from J, the gap between germline ends came to 12 bases. Germline loops: CDR1 MDHEN, CDR2 SYDVKM. CDR3 DNA: TGTGCCAGCAGCCGCGACACCTTAAACATTCAGTACTTC. Protein: CASSRDTLNIQYF. Using reference TRBV28 and TRBJ2-4 for the parts outside the CDR3, the full variable domain is DVKVTQSSRYLVKRTGEKVFLECVQDMDHENMFWYRQDPGLGLRLIYFSYDVKMKEKGDIPEGYSVSREKKERFSLILESASTNQTSMYLCASSRDTLNIQYFGAGTRLSVL.

The J gene is TRBJ2-7, the V gene TRBV4-3; the D gene is possibly TRBD2 (6 bases). Trimming left V 4 bases short and J 3 bases short, with 13 bases between. Germline CDR1 LGHNA, CDR2 YSLEER. This CDR3 region has 14 residues. CDR3 sequence: CASSPGLGDYEQYF. CDR3 in DNA: TGCGCCAGCAGCCCGGGACTCGGGGACTACGAGCAGTACTTC.

The chain is built from TRBV11-2 and TRBJ2-2; 7 bases fit TRBD1. In germline, CDR1 is SGHAT, CDR2 FQNNGV. The CDR3 loop spans 16 amino acids. With 1 base clipped from V and 6 bases from J, the junction kept 8 bases outside the gene matches. CDR3 coding DNA: TGTGCCAGCAGCTTAGTTCCGACAGGGTGGGCCGGGGAGCTGTTTTTT. Protein: CASSLVPTGWAGELFF.

The V and J genes are TRBV6-1 and TRBJ1-5; TRBD1 is a possible D gene (5 bases). CDR3 size: 13 residues. With 3 bases removed from V and 6 bases from J, the gap between germline ends came to 9 bases. In germline, CDR1 is MNHNS, CDR2 SASEGT. The DNA for the CDR3 is TGTGCCAGCAGTGAGGGGGGAGGTCAGCCCCAGCATTTT. Translation: CASSEGGGQPQHF.

The chain is built from TRBV5-1 and TRBJ2-2, with 8 bases that match TRBD2. Germline CDR1 SGHRS, CDR2 YFSETQ. V trimming: 3 bases; J trimming: 0 bases; junction bases outside the gene matches: 7. This CDR3 comprises 17 residues. The CDR3 loop is CASSSGSSGANTGELFF. CDR3 coding DNA: TGCGCCAGCAGCTCAGGAAGTAGCGGGGCGAACACCGGGGAGCTGTTTTTT.

The genes are TRBV4-2 and TRBJ2-7, with D maybe TRBD2 (5 bases). The CDR3 loop spans 13 amino acids. The V end lost 0 bases, the J end lost 4 bases, and 7 bases lay between the germline ends. Germline V gives CDR1 LGHNA, CDR2 YNFKEQ. As DNA, the CDR3 is TGTGCCAGCAGCCAAGAAGGAGGATACGAGCAGTACTTC. Translating it yields CASSQEGGYEQYF.

This rearrangement joins TRBV30 to TRBJ1-2, with D possibly TRBD1 on 5 matching bases. The V gene's germline CDR1 is GTSNPN and CDR2 SVGIG (reference sequence). The length of the CDR3 is 12 residues. Trimming took off 4 bases at V and 7 bases at J, with 13 bases between the two ends. CDR3 DNA sequence: TGTGCCTGGACTTTGGGACTCTCTGGCTACACCTTC. This gives the protein CAWTLGLSGYTF.

The chain links TRBV6-4 to TRBJ1-2; TRBD1 matches at 11 bases. J lost 7 bases, V lost 3 bases, and 7 bases had no gene match. Germline V gene sequence: CDR1 MRHNA, CDR2 SNTAGT. The CDR3 contains 15 residues. The CDR3 sequence: CASSEEGTGGSGYTF. CDR3 DNA sequence: TGTGCCAGCAGTGAGGAAGGGACAGGGGGTTCTGGCTACACCTTC.

The V call is TRBV9, the J call TRBJ1-2; perhaps TRBD1 as D (6 bases). The V end was cut by 0 bases, the J end by 0 bases, with 15 bases between. From germline, CDR1 is SGDLS and CDR2 YYNGEE. The CDR3 is made up of 17 amino acids. CDR3 region: CASSVGTGRATNYGYTF. As DNA, the CDR3 is TGTGCCAGCAGCGTAGGTACAGGGCGGGCTACTAACTATGGCTACACCTTC.

V is TRBV10-2 and J is TRBJ1-1; 7 bases align to TRBD1. Looked up from germline, CDR1 is WSHSY and CDR2 is SAAADI. Trimming cost V 6 bases and J 1 base; bases outside gene matches: 5. The length of the CDR3 is 14 residues. As DNA, the CDR3 is TGCGCCAGCAGGTCGACAGGGCCGAACACTGAAGCTTTCTTT. Amino acid sequence: CASRSTGPNTEAFF.

This chain joins TRBV9 and TRBJ1-2; D gene unclear. Germline V gives CDR1 SGDLS, CDR2 YYNGEE. CDR3 size: 13 residues. V gave up 3 bases and J gave up 4 bases, with 10 bases separating them. The DNA for the CDR3 is TGTGCCAGCAGCGCACCCCCGGGCTATGGCTACACCTTC. Its translation is CASSAPPGYGYTF.

The rearrangement uses TRBV25-1 and TRBJ1-5; D not certain. Germline CDR1 MGHDK, CDR2 SYGVNS. The CDR3 is made up of 13 amino acids. Trimming cost V 3 bases and J 7 bases, with 10 bases left between them. In nucleotides, the CDR3 is TGTGCCAGCAGTGAGTCGGCAGGACAGCCCCAGCATTTT. Protein sequence: CASSESAGQPQHF.

This sequence joins TRBV7-2 and TRBJ1-2, with unresolved D. The V gene's germline CDR1 is SGHTA and CDR2 FQGNSA. The CDR3 is made up of 15 amino acids. Trimming shortened V by 4 bases and J by 8 bases, and 20 bases separated the two germline ends. Written as DNA, the CDR3 is TGTGCCAGCAGCTCACCCAATCCCCCCAAGCGCGGCTACACCTTC. It yields the protein CASSSPNPPKRGYTF.

The chain has TRBV27 and TRBJ2-3, with 9 nucleotides matching TRBD2. Germline V lookup: CDR1 MNHEY, CDR2 SMNVEV (reference sequence). With V trimmed by 4 bases and J by 2 bases, 4 bases remained unmatched. This CDR3 has 15 amino acids. CDR3 in amino acids: CASSWSSGDTDTQYF. CDR3 in DNA: TGTGCCAGCAGTTGGTCTAGCGGGGACACAGATACGCAGTATTTT.

This chain joins TRBV6-5 and TRBJ2-7; D might be TRBD1 (5 bases). The germline V gene encodes CDR1 MNHEY and CDR2 SVGAGI. The CDR3 has 16 residues. Trimming took 0 bases from V and 0 from J, leaving 12 bases between them. DNA for the CDR3: TGTGCCAGCAGTTACTCGGGGCCTCTGAGCTCCTACGAGCAGTACTTC. Protein product: CASSYSGPLSSYEQYF.

The chain has TRBV9 and TRBJ1-1; D not certain. The CDR3 runs 14 residues. V shed 0 bases and J shed 6 bases, with 12 bases lying between them. Germline values: CDR1 SGDLS, CDR2 YYNGEE. The CDR3: CASSVDEVWAEAFF. CDR3 in DNA: TGTGCCAGCAGCGTAGACGAGGTATGGGCTGAAGCTTTCTTT.

This clone was detected once. The rearrangement joins TRBV15 to TRBJ1-1; D is perhaps TRBD1 (6 bases). The germline V gene has CDR1 LNHNV and CDR2 YYDKDF (reference sequence). V lost 2 bases to trimming and J lost 5 bases, with 15 bases between them. There are 15 residues in the CDR3. The CDR3 sequence: CATSRSGGAPTEAFF. CDR3 in DNA: TGTGCCACCAGCAGAAGTGGGGGGGCGCCGACTGAAGCTTTCTTT. The full variable domain, its missing parts supplied by reference TRBV15 and TRBJ1-1, is DAMVIQNPRYQVTQFGKPVTLSCSQTLNHNVMYWYQQKSSQAPKLLFHYYDKDFNNEADTPDNFQSRRPNTSFCFLDIRSPGLGDTAMYLCATSRSGGAPTEAFFGQGTRLTVV.

The CDR3 region is CASSQTGDEQFF. CDR3 DNA sequence: TGTGCCAGCAGTCAAACAGGGGATGAGCAGTTCTTC. This chain uses TRBV7-9 with TRBJ2-1; 7 bases are a match to TRBD1. V lost 6 bases and J lost 8; bases outside the gene matches: 4. CDR3 size: 12 residues. Germline V CDR1 and CDR2: SEHNR, FQNEAQ (reference sequence).

The rearrangement joins TRBV10-3 to TRBJ2-3; TRBD2 aligns across 11 bases. The germline V gene encodes CDR1 ENHRY and CDR2 SYGVKD. The CDR3 runs to 16 residues. J was trimmed by 5 bases and V by 1 base; bases with no gene match: 5. In DNA, the CDR3 is TGTGCCATCAGTGAGTTAGCGGGGGGGCAGAGAGATACGCAGTATTTT. Encoded protein: CAISELAGGQRDTQYF.

This clone was recorded only once. The V call is TRBV5-8, the J call TRBJ1-2; D ambiguous. V gave up 6 bases and J gave up 8 bases, with 20 bases separating them. This CDR3 contains 14 residues. From germline, CDR1 is SGHTS and CDR2 YDEGEE. CDR3 amino acids: CASMARPTLEGYTF. The CDR3 nucleotides are TGTGCCAGCATGGCAAGGCCCACGTTGGAGGGCTACACCTTC.

This rearrangement joins TRBV27 to TRBJ2-3, with a weak D call TRBD2 (6 bases). This CDR3 is built from 13 residues. The germline gives CDR1 MNHEY, CDR2 SMNVEV (reference sequence). V lost 11 bases and J 0 bases, leaving 12 bases between the germline ends. CDR3 nucleotide sequence: TGTGCCGCCAGCCGGGGGAGCACAGATACGCAGTATTTT. It yields the protein CAASRGSTDTQYF.